Below are 10 T cell receptor beta chains sequenced from a single sample in a study of T cell responses to AZD1222 COVID-19 vaccine. Generated by immunoSEQ multiplex PCR, the TCRdb table keeps only in-frame clones and is missing some. The sample has around 120,000 clones, about 92% seen once; the top ten hold approximately 5%. This sample comprised peripheral blood, obtained 28 days after the second AZD1222 dose. The receptor set was obtained from an adult who received the AZD1222 COVID-19 vaccine.

This clone has just one count. The gene calls are TRBV6-6 and TRBJ1-1; maybe TRBD1 (5 bases). Germline lookup yields CDR1 MNHNY and CDR2 SVGAGI (reference sequence). CDR3 length equals 13 residues. Trimming shortened V by 9 bases and J by 4 bases, and 15 bases separated the two germline ends. In DNA form, the CDR3 reads TGTGCCAGAAGGGGTGTGAGGGGCACTGAAGCTTTCTTT. This sequence encodes CARRGVRGTEAFF.

The chain links TRBV12-3 or TRBV12-4 to TRBJ2-3; D not certain. Trimming removed 3 bases from V and 3 bases from J, with 7 bases in between. CDR3 length equals 13 residues. CDR3 amino acids: CASSFLMTDTQYF. The CDR3 DNA reads as TGTGCCAGCAGTTTTCTCATGACAGATACGCAGTATTTT.

The J gene is TRBJ1-2, the V gene TRBV5-4; D is perhaps TRBD1 (6 bases). CDR3 length equals 15 residues. CDR1 and CDR2 (germline): SGHNT, YYREEE (reference sequence). Trimming cost V 0 bases and J 0 bases, with 9 bases left between them. The DNA for the CDR3 is TGTGCCAGCAGCTTGGACAGGGAAACTAACTATGGCTACACCTTC. Amino acid sequence: CASSLDRETNYGYTF.

This sequence joins TRBV5-5 and TRBJ1-5, with D possibly matching TRBD1 (6 bases). There are 15 residues in the CDR3. The V gene lost 2 bases and the J gene lost 6 bases, with 15 bases spanning the gap. In germline, CDR1 is SGHKS, CDR2 YYEKEE (reference sequence). The CDR3 DNA follows: TGTGCCAGCAGCTTAAGGGGGGCCTCGGTTCAGCCCCAGCATTTT. Its translation is CASSLRGASVQPQHF.

The chain has TRBV5-1 and TRBJ2-5; D is unresolved. Germline loops: CDR1 SGHRS, CDR2 YFSETQ. V was cut by 5 bases and J by 5 bases, with 4 bases left in between. CDR3 length: 10 residues. The CDR3 loop is CASSGETQYF. DNA for the CDR3: TGCGCCAGCAGTGGGGAGACCCAGTACTTC.

This clone was observed a single time. The gene calls are TRBV11-1 and TRBJ2-3; TRBD2 matches at 10 bases. CDR1 and CDR2 (germline): SGHAT, FQDESV (reference sequence). This CDR3 region has 14 residues. The trim removed 8 bases at V and 2 bases at J, leaving 4 bases unmatched. As DNA, the CDR3 is TGTGCCAGCTTGGGGACTAGCGCCACAGATACGCAGTATTTT. Amino acid sequence: CASLGTSATDTQYF.

This chain joins TRBV27 and TRBJ2-7; possible D gene TRBD2, 6 bases. The CDR3 contains 15 residues. CDR1 MNHEY and CDR2 SMNVEV come from the germline V gene (reference sequence). Trimming pared 0 bases from V and 5 bases from J, leaving 14 bases between. The CDR3 bases are TGTGCCAGCAGTTTATCGTCCGGGAGCTCGGACGAGCAGTACTTC. Protein product: CASSLSSGSSDEQYF.

The J gene is TRBJ1-1, the V gene TRBV18, with 9 bases aligning to TRBD1. The germline CDR1 and CDR2 sequences are KGHSH and LQKENI. Germline trimming cut 1 base from V and 5 bases from J; bases unmatched to any gene: 11. This CDR3 is built from 17 residues. The CDR3 sequence: CASSPLAGQGIGTEAFF. The CDR3 DNA is TGTGCCAGCTCACCACTAGCGGGACAGGGAATCGGTACTGAAGCTTTCTTT.

The gene calls are TRBV7-2 and TRBJ1-6; no clear D. This CDR3 is built from 18 residues. The V and J ends lost 4 bases and 5 bases respectively, with 21 bases between them. Per the germline V gene, CDR1 is SGHTA and CDR2 is FQGNSA. The CDR3 loop is CASSSLGREGRNNSPLHF. The CDR3 coding sequence is TGTGCCAGCAGCTCGTTAGGCCGAGAGGGCCGGAATAATTCACCCCTCCACTTT. The variable domain in full, with the rest retrieved from reference TRBV7-2 and TRBJ1-6, is GAGVSQSPSNKVTEKGKDVELRCDPISGHTALYWYRQSLGQGLEFLIYFQGNSAPDKSGLPSDRFSAERTGGSVSTLTIQRTQQEDSAVYLCASSSLGREGRNNSPLHFGNGTRLTVT.

V usage is TRBV7-3 and J usage is TRBJ2-3; no clear D gene. Trimming left V 3 bases short and J 5 bases short, with 6 bases between. Germline CDR1 and CDR2: SGHTA and FQGTGA. The CDR3 runs 12 residues. This CDR3 is CASSLMGDTQYF. The CDR3 bases are TGTGCCAGCAGCTTGATGGGAGATACGCAGTATTTT.